Below are 29 T cell receptor beta chains sequenced from a single sample in a study of CD8 T cells in Susac syndrome (dated by TCRdb to about 2019). Library preparation employed the immunoSEQ multiplex PCR assay. RNA was extracted using the RNeasy kit, and roughly 0.5 to 1 ug of the RNA was reverse transcribed with random hexamers. The public reads were reprocessed in TCRdb via fastp at Q25 and MiXCR, keeping in-frame beta chains. Every entry covers one CDR3 protein and lists the most common genes and DNA from its rows. Within this sample are around 230,000 distinct CDR3 sequences, with approximately 95% of them counted one time only. The ten top clones hold approximately 0.094% of the sample. The sequenced material came from CD4+ T cells from PBMCs. Receptors originate from a human donor with Susac syndrome.

The genes are TRBV6-5 and TRBJ1-4; D may be TRBD1 (6 bases). CDR1 is MNHEY and CDR2 is SVGAGI in the germline V gene. With 4 bases removed from V and 0 bases from J, the gap between germline ends came to 12 bases. CDR3 length: 16 amino acids. The CDR3 DNA reads as TGTGCCAGCAGTTCCGCTCGACAGGCAACTAATGAAAAACTGTTTTTT. Its translation: CASSSARQATNEKLFF.

The V gene is TRBV10-3, the J gene TRBJ1-1; D gene ambiguous. CDR1 is ENHRY, CDR2 SYGVKD, per germline. The CDR3 has 15 residues. The germline V and J ends were trimmed by 0 bases and 1 base, with 9 bases remaining between them. In DNA, the CDR3 is TGTGCCATCAGTGAGTCTGGGGAGGGGAACACTGAAGCTTTCTTT. It specifies CAISESGEGNTEAFF.

This clonotype came up once. The chain employs TRBV18 and TRBJ1-1, with unresolved D. Trimming took off 3 bases at V and 4 bases at J, with 21 bases between the two ends. This CDR3 is 17 amino acids long. The germline CDR1 and CDR2 sequences are KGHSH and LQKENI. The CDR3 sequence is CASSPGRGGSSVTEAFF. As DNA, the CDR3 is TGTGCCAGCTCACCGGGCCGGGGAGGCAGTTCCGTCACTGAAGCTTTCTTT. The full variable domain, its missing parts supplied by reference TRBV18 and TRBJ1-1, is NAGVMQNPRHLVRRRGQEARLRCSPMKGHSHVYWYRQLPEEGLKFMVYLQKENIIDESGMPKERFSAEFPKEGPSILRIQQVVRGDSAAYFCASSPGRGGSSVTEAFFGQGTRLTVV.

This clonotype was seen once. The chain carries TRBV15 and TRBJ2-7; weak D call: TRBD2 (6 bases). Germline V gene lookup returns CDR1 LNHNV and CDR2 YYDKDF (reference sequence). Trimming removed 0 bases from V and 3 bases from J, with 15 bases in between. The CDR3 has 16 amino acids. The CDR3 spells CATSRDSASAIYEQYF. In nucleotides, the CDR3 is TGTGCCACCAGCAGAGATTCAGCTAGCGCAATCTACGAGCAGTACTTC. Full variable domain (missing parts from reference TRBV15 and TRBJ2-7): DAMVIQNPRYQVTQFGKPVTLSCSQTLNHNVMYWYQQKSSQAPKLLFHYYDKDFNNEADTPDNFQSRRPNTSFCFLDIRSPGLGDTAMYLCATSRDSASAIYEQYFGPGTRLTVT.

The rearrangement links TRBV5-1 to TRBJ2-3; 11 bases fit TRBD2. The CDR3 extends over 16 amino acids. From germline, CDR1 is SGHRS and CDR2 YFSETQ. V trimming: 4 bases; J trimming: 4 bases; junction bases outside the gene matches: 8. The DNA for the CDR3 is TGCGCCAGCAGCAAATTGACTAGCGGGGCGGCAGATACGCAGTATTTT. It yields the protein CASSKLTSGAADTQYF.

The J gene is TRBJ2-1, the V gene TRBV29-1; D remains unclear. V shed 3 bases and J shed 7 bases, with 4 bases lying between them. The CDR3 runs to 10 residues. Germline assignment: CDR1 SQVTM and CDR2 ANQGSEA. The CDR3: CSVDENEQFF. CDR3 sequence (DNA): TGCAGCGTTGACGAGAATGAGCAGTTCTTC.

The J gene is TRBJ2-7, the V gene TRBV5-1; D is uncertain. Germline assignment: CDR1 SGHRS and CDR2 YFSETQ. The CDR3 has 14 amino acids. Trimming cost V 1 base and J 5 bases, with 13 bases left between them. The CDR3 coding sequence is TGCGCCAGCAGCTTGCAAGGGTATGCGGACGAGCAGTACTTC. Amino acids: CASSLQGYADEQYF.

The chain combines TRBV30 with TRBJ1-1; D unclear. V lost 8 bases, J lost 6 bases, and 10 bases lay in between. The CDR3 runs 10 residues. CDR1 and CDR2 from the germline V gene are GTSNPN and SVGIG (reference sequence). The CDR3 here is CAASGAEAFF. The CDR3 coding sequence is TGTGCCGCGAGTGGCGCTGAAGCTTTCTTT.

The chain combines TRBV5-4 with TRBJ2-6; the D gene is possibly TRBD1 (6 bases). Germline values: CDR1 SGHNT, CDR2 YYREEE (reference sequence). This CDR3 contains 19 residues. V gave up 0 bases and J gave up 3 bases, with 19 bases separating them. The CDR3 loop reads CASSLVDGQWADGANVLTF. CDR3 DNA sequence: TGTGCCAGCAGCTTGGTGGACGGACAGTGGGCCGATGGGGCCAACGTCCTGACTTTC.

J is TRBJ2-7 and V is TRBV9, with a weak D call TRBD2 (6 bases). V shed 3 bases and J shed 2 bases, with 12 bases lying between them. The CDR3 loop spans 14 amino acids. CDR1 and CDR2 (germline): SGDLS, YYNGEE. CDR3 DNA: TGTGCCAGCAGCGCGGGGACTCATACCTACGAGCAGTACTTC. It translates to CASSAGTHTYEQYF.

The CDR3 spells CASRNGSGKVEQYF. In nucleotides, the CDR3 is TGTGCCAGCAGGAACGGATCGGGGAAAGTGGAGCAGTACTTC. The V call is TRBV12-3 or TRBV12-4, the J call TRBJ2-7; possibly TRBD2 for D (5 bases). This CDR3 is 14 amino acids long. V gave up 6 bases and J gave up 7 bases, with 19 bases separating them.

This rearrangement joins TRBV5-1 to TRBJ1-1, with D unresolved. Trimming took off 4 bases at V and 6 bases at J, with 19 bases between the two ends. This CDR3 has 15 residues. Germline V gives CDR1 SGHRS, CDR2 YFSETQ. The CDR3 sequence: CASSEQGPYRSEAFF. CDR3 in DNA: TGCGCCAGCAGCGAACAAGGGCCGTATCGTTCTGAAGCTTTCTTT.

The chain is built from TRBV29-1 and TRBJ1-1; D ambiguous. V gave up 8 bases and J gave up 7 bases, with 14 bases separating them. This CDR3 is built from 11 residues. The germline gives CDR1 SQVTM, CDR2 ANQGSEA. The CDR3 nucleotides are TGCAGCTCAGGAGTGGGGAATGAAGCTTTCTTT. Translating gives CSSGVGNEAFF.

V gene TRBV7-9 combines with J gene TRBJ2-5, with 7 bases that match TRBD2. Per the germline V gene, CDR1 is SEHNR and CDR2 is FQNEAQ (reference sequence). This CDR3 region has 14 residues. V trimming: 6 bases; J trimming: 5 bases; junction bases outside the gene matches: 9. The CDR3 spells CASSSSGASETQYF. The CDR3, as DNA: TGTGCCAGCAGTTCCAGCGGGGCCTCGGAGACCCAGTACTTC.

This clonotype was seen more than once but under ten times. The CDR3 is CASSTTHEQYF. In DNA, the CDR3 is TGTGCCAGCAGCACCACCCACGAGCAGTACTTC. This sequence joins TRBV3-1 and TRBJ2-7; no clear D. Trimming took 5 bases from V and 5 from J, leaving 7 bases between them. Germline assignment: CDR1 LGHDT and CDR2 YNNKEL (reference sequence). CDR3 size: 11 residues.

Only one count was recorded for this clonotype. The CDR3 DNA follows: TGTGCCTGGAGTTCGGGGACGCAGACCCAGTACTTC. Protein sequence: CAWSSGTQTQYF. This chain joins TRBV30 and TRBJ2-5; D may correspond to TRBD1 or TRBD2 (5 bases each). Trimming took 2 bases from V and 6 from J, leaving 10 bases between them. Germline lookup yields CDR1 GTSNPN and CDR2 SVGIG (reference sequence). CDR3 length: 12 residues.

The chain couples TRBV21-1 to TRBJ1-2. TRBV21-1 is a known pseudogene. The CDR3 extends over 13 amino acids. The CDR3 here is CASSGRLYYGYTF. The CDR3 DNA sequence: TGTGCCAGCAGCGGCCGGTTATACTATGGCTACACCTTC.

The chain uses TRBV14 and TRBJ2-7; no firm D call. The CDR3 runs 13 residues. V lost 0 bases and J 9 bases, leaving 12 bases between the germline ends. From germline, CDR1 is SGHDN and CDR2 FVKESK. DNA for the CDR3: TGTGCCAGCAGCCAAGATCTGGGATCCCCGCAGTACTTC. Protein product: CASSQDLGSPQYF. The full variable domain, completed using reference TRBV14 and TRBJ2-7, is EAGVTQFPSHSVIEKGQTVTLRCDPISGHDNLYWYRRVMGKEIKFLLHFVKESKQDESGMPNNRFLAERTGGTYSTLKVQPAELEDSGVYFCASSQDLGSPQYFGPGTRLTVT.

The V and J genes are TRBV4-2 and TRBJ2-1; 7 nucleotides line up with TRBD2. The trim removed 0 bases at V and 8 bases at J, leaving 7 bases unmatched. The CDR3 has 15 amino acids. From germline, CDR1 is LGHNA and CDR2 YNFKEQ. CDR3 in DNA: TGTGCCAGCAGCCAAGATGGGGGGGGGACTGATGAGCAGTTCTTC. This gives the protein CASSQDGGGTDEQFF.

This sequence joins TRBV20-1 and TRBJ1-1; tentatively, D is TRBD1 (6 bases). Trimming took off 4 bases at V and 4 bases at J, with 10 bases between the two ends. Germline V gives CDR1 DFQATT, CDR2 SNEGSKA (reference sequence). The CDR3 loop spans 12 amino acids. CDR3 in DNA: TGCAGTGCTAAACAGGGATTCACTGAAGCTTTCTTT. Its protein product is CSAKQGFTEAFF.

V is TRBV7-6 and J is TRBJ2-2, with TRBD1 matching over 11 bases. CDR1 and CDR2 (germline): SGHVS, FNYEAQ. V was pared by 6 bases and J by 0 bases, with 6 bases of the junction left unmatched. This CDR3 comprises 17 residues. The CDR3 loop reads CASRSDRGRPNTGELFF. CDR3 nucleotide sequence: TGTGCCAGCAGATCGGACAGGGGGCGACCGAACACCGGGGAGCTGTTTTTT.

V usage is TRBV4-1 and J usage is TRBJ2-7; TRBD1 matches at 7 bases. V was clipped by 2 bases and J by 2 bases; unmatched bases: 12. The CDR3 consists of 17 residues. Germline V lookup: CDR1 MGHRA, CDR2 YSYEKL. The CDR3: CASSQRKPGTAPYEQYF. CDR3 DNA: TGCGCCAGCAGCCAACGCAAGCCCGGGACAGCACCCTACGAGCAGTACTTC.

The chain uses TRBV29-1 and TRBJ2-3, with no clear D. Deletions cut 5 bases from V and 2 bases from J, with 11 bases between. Per germline, CDR1 SQVTM and CDR2 ANQGSEA. The CDR3 sequence is 13 residues long. The CDR3 loop reads CSVSSRYTDTQYF. CDR3 in DNA: TGCAGCGTTTCGAGCCGGTACACAGATACGCAGTATTTT.

The chain carries TRBV7-9 and TRBJ1-5; tentative D call: TRBD1 (6 bases). Germline CDR1 reads SEHNR; CDR2 reads FQNEAQ (reference sequence). V was clipped by 5 bases and J by 1 base, with 12 bases between them. The CDR3 sequence is 15 residues long. CDR3 protein: CASSPGQWSNQPQHF. The CDR3 DNA reads TGTGCCAGCAGCCCAGGACAGTGGAGCAATCAGCCCCAGCATTTT.

V and J are TRBV29-1 and TRBJ2-3; TRBD2 might be the D (6 bases). The CDR3 is 12 amino acids. Deletions cut 8 bases from V and 5 bases from J, with 14 bases between. CDR1 is SQVTM and CDR2 is ANQGSEA in the germline V gene. CDR3 in amino acids: CSQKAGQDTQYF. CDR3 coding DNA: TGCAGCCAAAAAGCGGGCCAAGATACGCAGTATTTT.

This chain joins TRBV29-1 and TRBJ1-1, with a tentative D call TRBD1 (5 bases). V lost 5 bases and J lost 1, with 8 bases in between. CDR1 and CDR2 from the germline V gene are SQVTM and ANQGSEA. The length of the CDR3 is 12 residues. The CDR3 nucleotides read TGCAGCGTTCAGGGCGGGAACACTGAAGCTTTCTTT. Encoded protein: CSVQGGNTEAFF. Supplemented by reference TRBV29-1 and TRBJ1-1, the full variable domain reads SAVISQKPSRDICQRGTSLTIQCQVDSQVTMMFWYRQQPGQSLTLIATANQGSEATYESGFVIDKFPISRPNLTFSTLTVSNMSPEDSSIYLCSVQGGNTEAFFGQGTRLTVV.

The gene calls are TRBV14 and TRBJ1-2; tentatively, D is TRBD1 (6 bases). Germline CDR1 SGHDN, CDR2 FVKESK. V lost 0 bases and J 8 bases, leaving 13 bases between the germline ends. This CDR3 has 14 residues. The CDR3 nucleotides read TGTGCCAGCAGCCAAGACCACAGGGCCGCCGGCTACACCTTC. Its translation is CASSQDHRAAGYTF.

This clonotype appeared once. The V and J genes are TRBV29-1 and TRBJ1-1; 8 nucleotides align to TRBD1. This CDR3 is built from 13 residues. Germline V gene sequence: CDR1 SQVTM, CDR2 ANQGSEA. J lost 6 bases, V lost 7 bases, and 10 bases had no gene match. DNA for the CDR3: TGCAGCGCCGCGACAGGGGTAGCAGCTGAAGCTTTCTTT. Protein: CSAATGVAAEAFF.

The chain links TRBV19 to TRBJ2-1; 7 nucleotides line up with TRBD2. The CDR3 totals 14 residues. The V and J ends lost 8 bases and 5 bases, in that order; junction bases with no gene match: 9. The germline CDR1 and CDR2 sequences are LNHDA and SQIVND (reference sequence). As DNA, the CDR3 is TGTGCCAGTGAAAGGACTAGTAACCACAATGAGCAGTTCTTC. This sequence encodes CASERTSNHNEQFF.